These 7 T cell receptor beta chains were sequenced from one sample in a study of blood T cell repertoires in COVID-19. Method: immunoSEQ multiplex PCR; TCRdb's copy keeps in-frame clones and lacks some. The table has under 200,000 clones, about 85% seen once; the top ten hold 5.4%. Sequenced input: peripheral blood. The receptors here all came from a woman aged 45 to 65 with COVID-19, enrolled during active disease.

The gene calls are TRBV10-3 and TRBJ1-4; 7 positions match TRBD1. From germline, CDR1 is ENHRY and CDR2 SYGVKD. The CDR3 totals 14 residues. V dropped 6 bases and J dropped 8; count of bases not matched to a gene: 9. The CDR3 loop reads CAISITGEGEKLFF. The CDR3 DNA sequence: TGTGCCATCAGCATAACAGGGGAAGGGGAAAAACTGTTTTTT.

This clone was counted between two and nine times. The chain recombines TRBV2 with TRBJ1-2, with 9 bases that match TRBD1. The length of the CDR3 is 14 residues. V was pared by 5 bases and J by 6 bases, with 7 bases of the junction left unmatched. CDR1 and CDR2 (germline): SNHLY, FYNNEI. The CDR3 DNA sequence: TGTGCCAGCAGTCCCCGACAGGGGGAGCATGGCTACACCTTC. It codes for CASSPRQGEHGYTF.

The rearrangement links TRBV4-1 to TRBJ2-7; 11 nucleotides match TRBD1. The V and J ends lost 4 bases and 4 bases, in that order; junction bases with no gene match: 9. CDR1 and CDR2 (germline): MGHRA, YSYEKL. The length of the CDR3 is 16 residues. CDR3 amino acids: CASSPMTGQGGYEQYF. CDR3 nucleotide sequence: TGCGCCAGCAGCCCTATGACGGGACAGGGGGGATACGAGCAGTACTTC.

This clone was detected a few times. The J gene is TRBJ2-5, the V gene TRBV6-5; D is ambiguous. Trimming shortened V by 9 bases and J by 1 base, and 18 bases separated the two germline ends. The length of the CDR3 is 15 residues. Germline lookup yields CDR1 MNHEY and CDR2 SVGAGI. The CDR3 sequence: CASSPGLAVQETQYF. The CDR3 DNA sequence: TGTGCCAGTTCGCCCGGGTTGGCAGTCCAAGAGACCCAGTACTTC.

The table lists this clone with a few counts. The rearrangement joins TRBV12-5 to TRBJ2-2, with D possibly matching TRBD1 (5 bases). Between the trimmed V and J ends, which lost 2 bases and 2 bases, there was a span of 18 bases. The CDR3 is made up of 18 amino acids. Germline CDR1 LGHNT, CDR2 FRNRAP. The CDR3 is CASGLPSRVTKNTGELFF. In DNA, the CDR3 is TGTGCTAGTGGTTTGCCATCCAGGGTAACCAAAAACACCGGGGAGCTGTTTTTT.

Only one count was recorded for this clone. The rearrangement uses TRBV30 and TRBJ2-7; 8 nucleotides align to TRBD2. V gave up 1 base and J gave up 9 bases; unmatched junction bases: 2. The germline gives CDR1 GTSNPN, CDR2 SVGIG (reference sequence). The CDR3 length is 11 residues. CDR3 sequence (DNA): TGTGCCTGGAGTGGAGCGGGGGTGCAGTACTTC. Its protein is CAWSGAGVQYF.

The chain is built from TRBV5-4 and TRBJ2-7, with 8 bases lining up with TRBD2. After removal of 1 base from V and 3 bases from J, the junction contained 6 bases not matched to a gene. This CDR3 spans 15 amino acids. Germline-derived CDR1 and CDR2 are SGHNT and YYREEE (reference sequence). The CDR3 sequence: CASSLLGSGDYEQYF. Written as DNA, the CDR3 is TGTGCCAGCAGCTTGTTGGGTAGCGGGGACTACGAGCAGTACTTC.